One sample yielded the 26 T cell receptor beta chains listed below, sequenced in a study of T cell responses to AZD1222 COVID-19 vaccine. Profiling relied on immunoSEQ multiplex PCR, and the TCRdb table lists in-frame clones only, not all of them. The profile shows about 170,000 clones, 87% of them singletons. The specimen comprised peripheral blood, sampled 28 days after the second AZD1222 dose. The source of these receptors is an adult who received the AZD1222 COVID-19 vaccine.

This clone was counted once. The chain couples TRBV29-1 to TRBJ1-2, with a weak D call TRBD1 (5 bases). The CDR3 runs to 14 residues. Germline V gives CDR1 SQVTM, CDR2 ANQGSEA. The V end was cut by 4 bases, the J end by 7 bases, with 19 bases between. The CDR3 spells CSVGLARRVGGYTF. CDR3 DNA: TGCAGCGTTGGTCTCGCCCGCAGGGTGGGTGGCTACACCTTC.

The J gene is TRBJ1-1, the V gene TRBV7-9; D is possibly TRBD1 (5 bases). V was pared by 1 base and J by 5 bases, with 23 bases between. This CDR3 contains 18 residues. CDR1 and CDR2 (germline): SEHNR, FQNEAQ (reference sequence). In DNA, the CDR3 is TGTGCCAGCAGCTTAGGAAGCCCCGAGGCAGGGAAGGGAACTGAAGCTTTCTTT. Translating it yields CASSLGSPEAGKGTEAFF. Full variable domain (outside the CDR3, taken from reference TRBV7-9 and TRBJ1-1): DTGVSQNPRHKITKRGQNVTFRCDPISEHNRLYWYRQTLGQGPEFLTYFQNEAQLEKSRLLSDRFSAERPKGSFSTLEIQRTEQGDSAMYLCASSLGSPEAGKGTEAFFGQGTRLTVV.

This chain connects TRBV19 to TRBJ1-1, with 12 bases identical to TRBD1. CDR3 size: 17 residues. The germline gives CDR1 LNHDA, CDR2 SQIVND (reference sequence). With V trimmed by 5 bases and J by 0 bases, 7 bases remained unmatched. CDR3: CASSRGQGAPMNTEAFF. The CDR3 region has the DNA TGTGCCAGTAGTCGGGGACAGGGGGCCCCCATGAACACTGAAGCTTTCTTT.

The chain recombines TRBV6-5 with TRBJ1-3; unclear D gene. Germline-derived CDR1 and CDR2 are MNHEY and SVGAGI. The CDR3 runs to 13 residues. Between the trimmed V and J ends, which lost 3 bases and 3 bases, there was a span of 6 bases. This chain's CDR3 is CASSYRGGNTIYF. The CDR3 DNA follows: TGTGCCAGCAGTTATCGGGGTGGAAACACCATATATTTT.

The chain combines TRBV7-9 with TRBJ1-6; D is unresolved. The CDR3 length is 11 residues. V dropped 5 bases and J dropped 8 bases, with 4 bases sitting between them. Germline-derived CDR1 and CDR2 are SEHNR and FQNEAQ (reference sequence). CDR3 nucleotide sequence: TGTGCCAGCAGCACAGATTCACCCCTCCACTTT. As protein: CASSTDSPLHF.

The J gene is TRBJ2-1, the V gene TRBV6-4; possibly TRBD2 for D (6 bases). There are 16 residues in the CDR3. Germline V gives CDR1 MRHNA, CDR2 SNTAGT. Trimming stripped 2 bases from V and 0 bases from J, with 11 bases between. The DNA for the CDR3 is TGTGCCAGCAGTGACGAGGAGACTAGCTCCTACAATGAGCAGTTCTTC. It translates to CASSDEETSSYNEQFF.

Only one count was recorded for this clone. The chain has TRBV20-1 and TRBJ1-2, with a weak D call TRBD1 (5 bases). V gave up 3 bases and J gave up 4 bases, with 15 bases separating them. Germline values: CDR1 DFQATT, CDR2 SNEGSKA (reference sequence). This CDR3 contains 14 residues. DNA of the CDR3: TGCAGTGCTAGTACTTACAGGAAGGGCTATGGCTACACCTTC. The encoded protein is CSASTYRKGYGYTF.

The chain is built from TRBV29-1 and TRBJ1-2; D might be TRBD1 (6 bases). Germline CDR1 is SQVTM and CDR2 is ANQGSEA. The ends were cut back, 6 bases at V and 7 bases at J, with 12 bases in the middle. The CDR3 length is 11 residues. For the CDR3, the DNA is TGCAGCGTCAACAGGGAGGGTGGCTACACCTTC. Residues: CSVNREGGYTF.

The chain has TRBV3-1 (or the pseudogene TRBV3-2) and TRBJ1-4; a weak D match, TRBD1 (6 bases). Trimming took 6 bases from V and 5 from J, leaving 10 bases between them. The CDR3 length is 13 residues. Germline V gene lookup returns CDR1 LGHDT and CDR2 YNNKEL (reference sequence). The CDR3 here is CASRDGQNEKLFF. In DNA form, the CDR3 reads TGTGCCAGCAGAGACGGACAGAATGAAAAACTGTTTTTT.

This chain connects TRBV4-2 to TRBJ2-7; 12 bases map to TRBD2. V trimming: 3 bases; J trimming: 1 base; junction bases outside the gene matches: 4. Germline V gives CDR1 LGHNA, CDR2 YNFKEQ. The CDR3 spans 16 residues. The CDR3 DNA sequence: TGTGCCAGCAGCCAGATCGGGACTAGCGGGTCCTACGAGCAGTACTTC. This gives the protein CASSQIGTSGSYEQYF.

V gene TRBV27 combines with J gene TRBJ2-2, with D hard to call. The ends were cut back, 0 bases at V and 1 base at J, with 9 bases in the middle. The CDR3 is 16 amino acids. From germline, CDR1 is MNHEY and CDR2 SMNVEV (reference sequence). The CDR3 loop is CASSLSRSLNTGELFF. The CDR3 DNA sequence: TGTGCCAGCAGTTTATCGAGAAGCTTGAACACCGGGGAGCTGTTTTTT.

The genes are TRBV25-1 and TRBJ1-2; D is perhaps TRBD1 (5 bases). V was pared by 3 bases and J by 8 bases, with 7 bases between. CDR3 length: 11 amino acids. Germline lookup yields CDR1 MGHDK and CDR2 SYGVNS. The CDR3 region is CASSEGQGYTF. For the CDR3, the DNA is TGTGCCAGCAGTGAGGGGCAAGGCTACACCTTC.

V and J are TRBV9 and TRBJ2-3, with D maybe TRBD1 (5 bases). The V gene lost 1 base and the J gene lost 4 bases, with 7 bases spanning the gap. The CDR3 extends over 13 amino acids. From germline, CDR1 is SGDLS and CDR2 YYNGEE. CDR3 sequence (DNA): TGTGCCAGCAGCGTACAGGGTCCAGATACGCAGTATTTT. Residues: CASSVQGPDTQYF.

This chain connects TRBV6-2 or TRBV6-3 to TRBJ1-2; D is possibly TRBD1 (6 bases). The CDR3 totals 13 residues. Germline V gene lookup returns CDR1 MNHEY and CDR2 SVGEGT. V lost 6 bases and J lost 2, with 10 bases in between. CDR3 bases: TGTGCCAGCAGCCCAACAGGGAACTATGGCTACACCTTC. Amino acid sequence: CASSPTGNYGYTF.

The gene calls are TRBV7-8 and TRBJ1-2; tentative D call: TRBD1 (5 bases). CDR3 length equals 14 residues. V was shortened by 1 base and J by 8 bases, with 14 bases between the two germline ends. CDR1 and CDR2 from the germline V gene are SGHVS and FQNEAQ. DNA for the CDR3: TGTGCCAGCAGCTTAGGGGAAGGGAGGGGAGGCTACACCTTC. Translating gives CASSLGEGRGGYTF.

The chain is built from TRBV7-9 and TRBJ2-1; 10 bases fit TRBD2. CDR1 is SEHNR, CDR2 FQNEAQ, per germline (reference sequence). The CDR3 totals 15 residues. After removal of 2 bases from V and 4 bases from J, the junction contained 2 bases not matched to a gene. The CDR3 loop reads CASSLSGGDYNEQFF. The CDR3 DNA follows: TGTGCCAGCAGCTTAAGCGGGGGGGATTACAATGAGCAGTTCTTC. The whole variable domain, filled in from reference TRBV7-9 and TRBJ2-1, reads DTGVSQNPRHKITKRGQNVTFRCDPISEHNRLYWYRQTLGQGPEFLTYFQNEAQLEKSRLLSDRFSAERPKGSFSTLEIQRTEQGDSAMYLCASSLSGGDYNEQFFGPGTRLTVL.

The chain combines TRBV2 with TRBJ2-5, with TRBD2 matching 10 bases. From germline, CDR1 is SNHLY and CDR2 FYNNEI. The CDR3 has 15 residues. Losses at the gene ends were 3 bases for V and 5 bases for J; bases not matched to a gene: 6. CDR3 region: CASSEEAGGRETQYF. In DNA form, the CDR3 reads TGTGCCAGCAGTGAGGAAGCGGGGGGGCGTGAGACCCAGTACTTC.

The chain couples TRBV19 to TRBJ1-5; D remains unclear. This CDR3 has 12 residues. Germline V gene data show CDR1 as LNHDA and CDR2 as SQIVND (reference sequence). V shed 9 bases and J shed 0 bases, with 6 bases lying between them. CDR3 bases: TGTGCCAGCAGTCTTAGCAATCAGCCCCAGCATTTT. Protein sequence: CASSLSNQPQHF. The full variable domain, completed using reference TRBV19 and TRBJ1-5, is DGGITQSPKYLFRKEGQNVTLSCEQNLNHDAMYWYRQDPGQGLRLIYYSQIVNDFQKGDIAEGYSVSREKKESFPLTVTSAQKNPTAFYLCASSLSNQPQHFGDGTRLSIL.

This clone is a singleton in its sample. In the same sample, other DNA sequences code for this CDR3. The rearrangement uses TRBV27 and TRBJ2-2; 8 bases are shared with TRBD1. Looked up from germline, CDR1 is MNHEY and CDR2 is SMNVEV (reference sequence). Unmatched junction bases numbered 15, after V lost 4 bases and J lost 8 bases. This CDR3 region has 17 residues. The CDR3: CASSSTRQGSGTGELFF. CDR3 in DNA: TGTGCCAGCAGTTCTACTCGACAGGGGTCAGGCACTGGGGAGCTGTTTTTT.

The chain combines TRBV4-3 with TRBJ1-2; TRBD1 is a possible D gene (6 bases). V was shortened by 0 bases and J by 7 bases, with 15 bases between the two germline ends. CDR3 length: 15 residues. CDR1 and CDR2 (germline): LGHNA, YSLEER. The CDR3 here is CASSQDPVGGSGYTF. The CDR3 DNA reads TGCGCCAGCAGCCAAGACCCCGTGGGGGGCTCTGGCTACACCTTC.

This rearrangement joins TRBV4-1 to TRBJ1-1; D is undetermined. Germline CDR1 reads MGHRA; CDR2 reads YSYEKL. The CDR3 is made up of 16 amino acids. V lost 0 bases to trimming and J lost 1 base, with 12 bases between them. The CDR3 nucleotides are TGCGCCAGCAGCCAAGATATTCCCGGCAGGAACACTGAAGCTTTCTTT. This gives the protein CASSQDIPGRNTEAFF.

V usage is TRBV19 and J usage is TRBJ1-1; no clear D gene. Germline CDR1 is LNHDA and CDR2 is SQIVND (reference sequence). CDR3 length: 17 residues. The V and J ends lost 5 bases and 0 bases respectively, with 19 bases between them. CDR3 in DNA: TGTGCCAGTAGTCCTAGGGTCATAAAGACTCTGAACACTGAAGCTTTCTTT. Its translation: CASSPRVIKTLNTEAFF. Together with reference TRBV19 and TRBJ1-1, the CDR3 gives the full variable domain: DGGITQSPKYLFRKEGQNVTLSCEQNLNHDAMYWYRQDPGQGLRLIYYSQIVNDFQKGDIAEGYSVSREKKESFPLTVTSAQKNPTAFYLCASSPRVIKTLNTEAFFGQGTRLTVV.

The chain uses TRBV3-1 (or the pseudogene TRBV3-2) and TRBJ2-7; either TRBD1 or TRBD2 may supply D (6 bases each). Germline V CDR1 and CDR2: LGHDT, YNNKEL (reference sequence). Trimming removed 4 bases at V and 5 bases at J, with 9 bases between. The CDR3 sequence is 12 residues long. CDR3 DNA sequence: TGTGCCAGCAGCCGAGGGGGGAACGAGCAGTACTTC. Translated: CASSRGGNEQYF.

The gene calls are TRBV27 and TRBJ2-2; D gene uncertain. Trimming pared 5 bases from V and 4 bases from J, leaving 11 bases between. The germline V gene has CDR1 MNHEY and CDR2 SMNVEV (reference sequence). The CDR3 consists of 14 residues. The CDR3 DNA reads TGTGCCAGCAGTAGTTCGGGTCCCACCGGGGAGCTGTTTTTT. Amino acids: CASSSSGPTGELFF.

The gene calls are TRBV19 and TRBJ1-6; the D is unclear. Trimming removed 3 bases at V and 6 bases at J, with 12 bases between. CDR3 size: 15 residues. Germline CDR1 and CDR2: LNHDA and SQIVND (reference sequence). CDR3 residues: CASSISLTGNSPLHF. The CDR3 bases are TGTGCCAGTAGTATTAGTCTAACGGGTAATTCACCCCTCCACTTT.

The count of this clone is one. V gene TRBV11-2 combines with J gene TRBJ2-3; D is possibly TRBD2 (5 bases). Germline loops: CDR1 SGHAT, CDR2 FQNNGV. V was shortened by 1 base and J by 6 bases, with 8 bases between the two germline ends. The CDR3 runs to 13 residues. CDR3 sequence (DNA): TGTGCCAGCAGCTTAGCGGGGTTGGATACGCAGTATTTT. Its translation is CASSLAGLDTQYF. The variable domain in full, with the rest retrieved from reference TRBV11-2 and TRBJ2-3, is EAGVAQSPRYKIIEKRQSVAFWCNPISGHATLYWYQQILGQGPKLLIQFQNNGVVDDSQLPKDRFSAERLKGVDSTLKIQPAKLEDSAVYLCASSLAGLDTQYFGPGTRLTVL.